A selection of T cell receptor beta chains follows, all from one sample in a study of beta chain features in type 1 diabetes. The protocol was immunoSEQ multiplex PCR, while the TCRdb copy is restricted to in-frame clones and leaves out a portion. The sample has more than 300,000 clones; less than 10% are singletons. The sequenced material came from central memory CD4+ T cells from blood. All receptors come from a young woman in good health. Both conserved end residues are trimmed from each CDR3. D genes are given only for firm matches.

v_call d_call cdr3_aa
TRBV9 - ASSEDSTGELF
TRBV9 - ASSPPGRSNEQF
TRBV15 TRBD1 ATTSGDRNEKLF
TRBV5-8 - ASSLSWGRGQPQH
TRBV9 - ASSSGDNYGYT
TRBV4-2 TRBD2 ASSQIGLAGFNEQF
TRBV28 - ASSLSGWANVLT
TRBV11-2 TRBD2 ASSSTSGREQF
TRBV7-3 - ASSPEMWGTDTQY
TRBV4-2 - ASSQDVQTYEQY
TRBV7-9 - ASSSPPEANEQF
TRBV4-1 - ASSQDPVGSYEQY
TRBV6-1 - ASRSGVNNEQF
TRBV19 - ASRDNTDTQY
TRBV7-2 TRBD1 ASSLGEGAVFEKLF
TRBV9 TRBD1 ASSAGQTPTDTQY
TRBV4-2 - ASSQDQLGRNIQY
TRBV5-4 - ASSSGGGSSYNEQF
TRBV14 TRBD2 ASSRLTSGRHTQY
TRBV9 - ASSVGRGWGQETQY
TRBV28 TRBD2 ASSFLAGGLQF
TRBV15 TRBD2 ATSRALAGLAETQY